A selection of T cell receptor beta chains follows, all from one sample in a study of PD-1 blockade in classical Hodgkin lymphoma. Repertoires were generated with immunoSEQ multiplex PCR, while TCRdb's copy carries only in-frame clones and drops some. The repertoire consists of roughly 16,000 clones, with roughly 80% occurring once and the leading ten covering about 14%. The sequencing used peripheral blood mononuclear cells (PBMCs), collected before the fourth cycle of nivolumab. The receptors come from a human donor with classical Hodgkin lymphoma. CDR3s leave out the opening cysteine and the closing phenylalanine or tryptophan. Fields, in order: V gene, clone size, CDR3 length, CDR3 protein. Size is stated for part of the rows, as once, few or many counts, or as a class when the clone is expanded.

TRBV7-9 | . | 12 | AAAWGGVSDTQY
TRBV2 | . | 12 | ASRRGTDVYGYT
TRBV7-9 | few | 13 | ASSLGGTRIYEQY
TRBV7-9 | . | 12 | ASRPTGSTGELF
TRBV6-6 | few | 11 | ASSPQGAFEQY
TRBV13 | . | 11 | ASSLGQTYEQY
TRBV6-5 | . | 12 | ASNARRVGETQY
TRBV6-5 | . | 9 | ASSYYYEQY
TRBV5-1 | . | 16 | ASSLAGLAGVFTDTQY
TRBV29-1 | . | 13 | SVEDREKERWGYT
TRBV19 | few | 13 | ASSIWGTANQPQH
TRBV7-9 | once | 14 | ASSTIGARGLVGYT
TRBV14 | . | 11 | ASSLSLNTEAF
TRBV30 | few | 11 | AWSVTGPYGYT
TRBV4-2 | . | 17 | ASSLPDRGLPYSNQPQH
TRBV5-1 | . | 13 | ASSLAGTGNEKLF
TRBV2 | . | 14 | ASSEAGWRQGAEAF
TRBV5-1 | . | 11 | ASRPDRGPEAF
TRBV5-1 | . | 11 | ASSYSWGTEAF
TRBV6-5 | . | 11 | ASRPAGYNEQF
TRBV7-9 | . | 10 | ASSPSGPGWY
TRBV5-1 | . | 14 | ASSQAGPYGLYEQY
TRBV7-9 | few | 12 | ASSLGLTLGELF
TRBV5-5 | . | 14 | ASSLGGPVSTDTQY
TRBV5-5 | few | 11 | ASSLEAVGGYT
TRBV5-1 | . | 13 | ASSLASVQANEQF
TRBV7-8 | . | 13 | ASSLVAGWGNEQF
TRBV7-7 | . | 13 | ASSFSSGADNEQF
TRBV5-4 | . | 12 | ASSLELAGETQY
TRBV7-9 | . | 13 | ASSLDRLVNEKLF
TRBV7-9 | . | 12 | ASSLVQGGTEAF
TRBV2 | . | 13 | ASSKGLVGGNEQF
TRBV21-1 | . | 13 | ASSGRGRGRQPQH
TRBV9 | . | 14 | ASSVAGDRAVDTQY
TRBV4-3 | few | 16 | ASSQGFSMGSYNSPLH
TRBV9 | . | 14 | ASSVAGTATNEKLF
TRBV6-5 | . | 12 | ASRSGTGASPLH
TRBV5-1 | . | 11 | ASSPGGNQPQH
TRBV7-9 | . | 12 | ASSLAGLLGGYT
TRBV7-8 | once | 13 | ASSRSRDQNTEAF
TRBV7-8 | once | 15 | ASSPNSGQAYNSSLH
TRBV7-9 | . | 13 | ASSSTSGAGDTQY
TRBV5-6 | . | 14 | ASSLGEILEYVTQY
TRBV2 | . | 12 | ASNRDLNTGELF
TRBV13 | . | 14 | ASSLGPGGAQGGYT
TRBV5-1 | . | 10 | ASSPMGYEQY
TRBV5-1 | . | 13 | ASSLAGAETGTQY
TRBV6-4 | . | 15 | ASRTINRDRGAGEQF
TRBV5-5 | . | 12 | ASSLAGGTGELF
TRBV10-1 | . | 8 | ASSEETQY
TRBV18 | once | 15 | ASSPRPLEGASYGYT
TRBV10-3 | . | 14 | AISPWEQGLSYEQY
TRBV5-1 | . | 13 | ASSLAGTQNEKLF
TRBV4-3 | once | 13 | ASSHSAATNEKLF
TRBV7-9 | . | 13 | ASSLAGPSGFTQY
TRBV27 | . | 12 | ASRTGVGNYGYT
TRBV5-1 | . | 15 | ASSLEGLAGPSYEQY
TRBV5-1 | few | 12 | ASSLGTLNTEAF
TRBV5-1 | . | 14 | ASSPEGTGTGDSQF